This record covers a single T cell receptor beta chain. The record originates from a study of tumor and adjacent non-tumor tissue in lung cancer. Study overall: Histology: 12 adenocarcinoma, a couple of squamous cell carcinoma, 1 small cell lung cancer.

Germline-derived CDR1 and CDR2 are ENHRY and SYGVKD. V lost 7 bases, J lost 2 bases, and 8 bases lay in between. This CDR3 region has 12 residues. The template was RNA from unsorted bulk tissue. Distant lung tissue was collected more than 3 cm away from the tumor edge. Three rounds of nested PCR, following a modified ARM-PCR protocol, produced the TCRbeta library. TCRdb re-derived calls from the multiplex PCR reads in MiXCR, one entry per CDR3 protein. The table includes about 98,000 distinct CDR3 sequences, about 80% detected once. This clonotype was obtained from a man between 60 and 75 years old with small cell lung cancer. Sample: distant non-tumor lung tissue. V gene TRBV10-3 combines with J gene TRBJ2-5; D is uncertain. The CDR3 protein is CAINARQETQYF. In DNA form, the CDR3 reads TGTGCCATCAATGCCAGGCAAGAGACCCAGTACTTC.